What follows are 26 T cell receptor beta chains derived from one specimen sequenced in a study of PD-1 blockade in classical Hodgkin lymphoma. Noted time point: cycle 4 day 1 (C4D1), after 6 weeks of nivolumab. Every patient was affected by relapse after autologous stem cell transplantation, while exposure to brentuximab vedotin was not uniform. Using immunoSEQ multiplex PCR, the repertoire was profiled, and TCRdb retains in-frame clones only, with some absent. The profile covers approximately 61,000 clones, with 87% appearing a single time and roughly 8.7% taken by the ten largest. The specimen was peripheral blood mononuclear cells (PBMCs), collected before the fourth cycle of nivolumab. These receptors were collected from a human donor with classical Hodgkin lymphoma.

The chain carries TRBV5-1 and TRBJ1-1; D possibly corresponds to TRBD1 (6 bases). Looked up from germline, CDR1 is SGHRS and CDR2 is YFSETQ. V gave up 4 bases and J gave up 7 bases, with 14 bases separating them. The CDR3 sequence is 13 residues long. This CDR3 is CASSPQGGGEAFF. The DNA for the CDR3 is TGCGCCAGCAGCCCACAGGGTGGGGGTGAAGCTTTCTTT.

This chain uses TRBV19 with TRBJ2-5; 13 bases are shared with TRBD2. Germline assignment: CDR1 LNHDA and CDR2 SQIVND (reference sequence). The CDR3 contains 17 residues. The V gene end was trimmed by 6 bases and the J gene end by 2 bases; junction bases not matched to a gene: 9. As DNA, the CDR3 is TGTGCCAGTAGCCCGGGACTAGCGGGGACGGTGCAAGAGACCCAGTACTTC. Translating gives CASSPGLAGTVQETQYF.

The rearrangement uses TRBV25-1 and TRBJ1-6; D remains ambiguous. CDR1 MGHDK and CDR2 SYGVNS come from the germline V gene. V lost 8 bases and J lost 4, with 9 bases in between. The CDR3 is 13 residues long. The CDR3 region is CASHQEYNSPLHF. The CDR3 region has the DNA TGTGCCAGCCATCAAGAATATAATTCACCCCTCCACTTT. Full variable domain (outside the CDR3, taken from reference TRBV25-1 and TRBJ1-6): EADIYQTPRYLVIGTGKKITLECSQTMGHDKMYWYQQDPGMELHLIHYSYGVNSTEKGDLSSESTVSRIRTEHFPLTLESARPSHTSQYLCASHQEYNSPLHFGNGTRLTVT.

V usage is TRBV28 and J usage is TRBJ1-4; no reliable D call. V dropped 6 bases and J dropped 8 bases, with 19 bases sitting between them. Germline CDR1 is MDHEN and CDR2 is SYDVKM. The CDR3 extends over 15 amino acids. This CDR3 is CASSKPGLGGEKLFF. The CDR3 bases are TGTGCCAGCAGCAAACCGGGCCTGGGAGGGGAAAAACTGTTTTTT.

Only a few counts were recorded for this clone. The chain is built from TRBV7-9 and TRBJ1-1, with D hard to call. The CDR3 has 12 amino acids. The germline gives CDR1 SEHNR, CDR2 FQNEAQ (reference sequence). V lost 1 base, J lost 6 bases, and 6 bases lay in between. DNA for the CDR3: TGTGCCAGCAGCTTAGACTGGGCTGAAGCTTTCTTT. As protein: CASSLDWAEAFF. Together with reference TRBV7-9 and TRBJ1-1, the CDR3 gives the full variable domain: DTGVSQNPRHKITKRGQNVTFRCDPISEHNRLYWYRQTLGQGPEFLTYFQNEAQLEKSRLLSDRFSAERPKGSFSTLEIQRTEQGDSAMYLCASSLDWAEAFFGQGTRLTVV.

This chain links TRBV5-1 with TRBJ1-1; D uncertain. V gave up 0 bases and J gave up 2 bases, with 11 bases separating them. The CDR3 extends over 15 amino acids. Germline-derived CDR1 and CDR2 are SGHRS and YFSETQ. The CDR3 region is CASSLVVGINTEAFF. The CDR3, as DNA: TGCGCCAGCAGCTTGGTAGTAGGGATTAACACTGAAGCTTTCTTT.

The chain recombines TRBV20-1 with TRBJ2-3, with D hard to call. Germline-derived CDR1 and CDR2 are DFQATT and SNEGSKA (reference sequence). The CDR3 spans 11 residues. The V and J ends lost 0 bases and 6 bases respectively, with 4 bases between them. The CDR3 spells CSAREVDTQYF. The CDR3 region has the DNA TGCAGTGCTAGAGAAGTGGATACGCAGTATTTT.

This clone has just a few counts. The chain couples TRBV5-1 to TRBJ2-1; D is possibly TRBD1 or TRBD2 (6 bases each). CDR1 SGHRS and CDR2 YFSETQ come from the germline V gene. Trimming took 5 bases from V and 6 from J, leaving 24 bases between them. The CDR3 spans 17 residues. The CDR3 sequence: CASSPTTGTLGGNEQFF. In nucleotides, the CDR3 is TGCGCCAGCAGTCCTACGACAGGAACCCTCGGGGGCAATGAGCAGTTCTTC.

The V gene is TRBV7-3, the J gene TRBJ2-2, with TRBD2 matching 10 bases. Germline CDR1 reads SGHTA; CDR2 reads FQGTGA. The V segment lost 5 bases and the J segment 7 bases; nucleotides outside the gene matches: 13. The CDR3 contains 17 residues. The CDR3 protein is CASSAPLSGGMGGELFF. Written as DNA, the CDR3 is TGTGCCAGCAGCGCCCCCCTTAGCGGGGGGATGGGCGGGGAGCTGTTTTTT.

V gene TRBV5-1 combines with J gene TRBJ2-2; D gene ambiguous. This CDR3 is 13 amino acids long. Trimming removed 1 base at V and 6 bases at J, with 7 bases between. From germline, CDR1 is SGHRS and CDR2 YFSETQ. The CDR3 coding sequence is TGCGCCAGCAGCTTGAGAGCCCCCGGGGAGCTGTTTTTT. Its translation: CASSLRAPGELFF.

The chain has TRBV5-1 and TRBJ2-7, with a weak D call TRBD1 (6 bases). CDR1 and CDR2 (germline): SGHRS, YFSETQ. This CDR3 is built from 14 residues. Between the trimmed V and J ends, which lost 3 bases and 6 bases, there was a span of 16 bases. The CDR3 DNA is TGCGCCAGCAGCTCTTCCCTACAGGGCGCCGAGCAGTACTTC. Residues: CASSSSLQGAEQYF.

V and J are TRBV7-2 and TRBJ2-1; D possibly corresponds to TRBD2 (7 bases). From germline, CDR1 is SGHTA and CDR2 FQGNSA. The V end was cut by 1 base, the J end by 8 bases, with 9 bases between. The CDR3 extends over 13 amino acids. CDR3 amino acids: CASSLVGGHEQFF. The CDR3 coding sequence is TGTGCCAGCAGCTTAGTCGGGGGGCATGAGCAGTTCTTC.

The CDR3: CASSNPGTDTQYF. CDR3 bases: TGCGCCAGCAGCAACCCAGGCACAGATACGCAGTATTTT. The genes are TRBV5-1 and TRBJ2-3; D not certain. Deletions cut 4 bases from V and 1 base from J, with 7 bases between. The CDR3 has 13 amino acids. The germline V gene encodes CDR1 SGHRS and CDR2 YFSETQ. Filled out from reference TRBV5-1 and TRBJ2-3, the complete variable domain reads KAGVTQTPRYLIKTRGQQVTLSCSPISGHRSVSWYQQTPGQGLQFLFEYFSETQRNKGNFPGRFSGRQFSNSRSEMNVSTLELGDSALYLCASSNPGTDTQYFGPGTRLTVL.

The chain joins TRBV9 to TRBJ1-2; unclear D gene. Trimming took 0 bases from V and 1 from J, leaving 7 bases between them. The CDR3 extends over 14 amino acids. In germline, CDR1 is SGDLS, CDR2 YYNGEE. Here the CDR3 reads CASSVGRFNYGYTF. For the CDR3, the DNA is TGTGCCAGCAGCGTAGGCAGGTTTAACTATGGCTACACCTTC.

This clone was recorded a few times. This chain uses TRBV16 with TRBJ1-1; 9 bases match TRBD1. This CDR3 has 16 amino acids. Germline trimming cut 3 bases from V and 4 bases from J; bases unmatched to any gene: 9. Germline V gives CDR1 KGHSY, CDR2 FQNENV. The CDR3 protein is CASSQSGTGTVTEAFF. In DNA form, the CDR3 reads TGTGCCAGCAGCCAGTCCGGGACAGGGACGGTCACTGAAGCTTTCTTT.

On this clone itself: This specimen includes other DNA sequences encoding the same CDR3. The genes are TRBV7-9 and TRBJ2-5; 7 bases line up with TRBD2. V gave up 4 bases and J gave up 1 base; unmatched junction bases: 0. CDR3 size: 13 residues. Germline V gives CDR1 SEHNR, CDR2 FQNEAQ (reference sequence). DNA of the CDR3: TGTGCCAGCAGCTCTAGCGGCCAAGAGACCCAGTACTTC. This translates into CASSSSGQETQYF.

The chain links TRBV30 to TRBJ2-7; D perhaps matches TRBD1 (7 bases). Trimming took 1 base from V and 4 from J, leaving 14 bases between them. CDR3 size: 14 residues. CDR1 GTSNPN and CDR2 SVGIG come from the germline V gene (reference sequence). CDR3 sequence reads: CAWSAAGGGYEQYF. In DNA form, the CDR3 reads TGTGCCTGGAGTGCGGCAGGGGGAGGTTACGAGCAGTACTTC.

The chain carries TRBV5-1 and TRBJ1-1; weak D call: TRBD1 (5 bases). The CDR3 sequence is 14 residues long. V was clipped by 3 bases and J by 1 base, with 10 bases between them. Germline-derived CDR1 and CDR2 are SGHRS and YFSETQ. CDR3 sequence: CASSSAGGNTEAFF. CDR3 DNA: TGCGCCAGCAGCTCTGCGGGGGGGAACACTGAAGCTTTCTTT.

The CDR3 nucleotides read TGTGCCAGCAGCTTACTCCCGGGGGGCCAAGAGACCCAGTACTTC. Its translation is CASSLLPGGQETQYF. The V gene is TRBV9, the J gene TRBJ2-5; 7 bases match TRBD2. This CDR3 region has 15 residues. V lost 4 bases and J lost 1; bases outside the gene matches: 7. The germline CDR1 and CDR2 sequences are SGDLS and YYNGEE. The full variable domain, with the rest looked up from reference TRBV9 and TRBJ2-5, is DSGVTQTPKHLITATGQRVTLRCSPRSGDLSVYWYQQSLDQGLQFLIQYYNGEERAKGNILERFSAQQFPDLHSELNLSSLELGDSALYFCASSLLPGGQETQYFGPGTRLLVL.

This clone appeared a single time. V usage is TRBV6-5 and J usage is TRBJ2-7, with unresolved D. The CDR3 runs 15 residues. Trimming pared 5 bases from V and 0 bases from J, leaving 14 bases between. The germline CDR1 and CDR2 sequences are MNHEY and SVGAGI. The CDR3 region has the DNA TGTGCCAGCAGTCTCTTGGCGCCCAGCTCCTACGAGCAGTACTTC. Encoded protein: CASSLLAPSSYEQYF.

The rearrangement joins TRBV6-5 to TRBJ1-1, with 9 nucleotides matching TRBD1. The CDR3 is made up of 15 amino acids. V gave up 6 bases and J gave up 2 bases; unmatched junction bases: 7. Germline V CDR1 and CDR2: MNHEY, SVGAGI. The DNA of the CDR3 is TGTGCCAGCAGCCGGAGGACAGGGGTTAACACTGAAGCTTTCTTT. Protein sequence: CASSRRTGVNTEAFF.

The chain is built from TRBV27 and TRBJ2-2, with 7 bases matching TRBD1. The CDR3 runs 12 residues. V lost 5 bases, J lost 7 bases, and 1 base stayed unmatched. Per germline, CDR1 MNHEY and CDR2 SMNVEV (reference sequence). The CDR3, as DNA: TGTGCCAGCAGTAACAGGGGCGGGGAGCTGTTTTTT. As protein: CASSNRGGELFF.

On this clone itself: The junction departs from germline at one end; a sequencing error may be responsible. The CDR3 DNA follows: TGTGCCAGCAGACAAGCGGCAGGGAGCTATGGCTACACCTTC. Translation gives CASRQAAGSYGYTF. The gene calls are TRBV14 and TRBJ1-2; a possible D gene is TRBD1 (5 bases). Germline CDR1 and CDR2: SGHDN and FVKESK. The CDR3 covers 14 residues.

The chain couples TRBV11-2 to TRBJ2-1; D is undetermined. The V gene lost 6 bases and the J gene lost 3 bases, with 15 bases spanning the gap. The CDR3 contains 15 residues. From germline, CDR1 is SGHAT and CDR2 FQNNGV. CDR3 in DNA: TGTGCCAGCAGTCTCAATGTCCCCCTCTACAATGAGCAGTTCTTC. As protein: CASSLNVPLYNEQFF.

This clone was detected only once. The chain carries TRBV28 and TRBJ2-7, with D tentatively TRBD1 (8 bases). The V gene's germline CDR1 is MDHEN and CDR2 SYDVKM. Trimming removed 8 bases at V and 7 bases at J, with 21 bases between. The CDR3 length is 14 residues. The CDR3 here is CASEQGGGDGEQYF. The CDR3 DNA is TGTGCCAGCGAACAGGGGGGAGGGGATGGGGAGCAGTACTTC. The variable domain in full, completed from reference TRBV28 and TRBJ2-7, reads DVKVTQSSRYLVKRTGEKVFLECVQDMDHENMFWYRQDPGLGLRLIYFSYDVKMKEKGDIPEGYSVSREKKERFSLILESASTNQTSMYLCASEQGGGDGEQYFGPGTRLTVT.

CDR3 residues: CASSFSGGAYEQYF. As DNA, the CDR3 is TGTGCCAGCAGCTTTAGCGGGGGGGCCTACGAGCAGTACTTC. The V and J genes are TRBV7-9 and TRBJ2-7, with 11 bases that match TRBD2. Trimming cost V 3 bases and J 2 bases; bases outside gene matches: 0. Germline values: CDR1 SEHNR, CDR2 FQNEAQ (reference sequence). The CDR3 has 14 residues.